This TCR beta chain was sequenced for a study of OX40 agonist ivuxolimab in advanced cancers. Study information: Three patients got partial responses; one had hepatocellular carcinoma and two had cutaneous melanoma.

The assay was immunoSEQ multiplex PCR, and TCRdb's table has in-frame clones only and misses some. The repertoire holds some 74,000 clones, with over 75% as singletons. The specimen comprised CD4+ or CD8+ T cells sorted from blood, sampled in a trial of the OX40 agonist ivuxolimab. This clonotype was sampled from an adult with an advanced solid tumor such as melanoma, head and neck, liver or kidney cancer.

The CDR3: CASSTANYGYTF. The CDR3 bases are TGTGCCAGCAGTACTGCTAACTATGGCTACACCTTC. The chain recombines TRBV2 with TRBJ1-2; D is uncertain. Germline V lookup: CDR1 SNHLY, CDR2 FYNNEI. CDR3 length: 12 residues. Trimming removed 5 bases at V and 0 bases at J, with 4 bases between. The full variable domain, with the rest looked up from reference TRBV2 and TRBJ1-2, is EPEVTQTPSHQVTQMGQEVILRCVPISNHLYFYWYRQILGQKVEFLVSFYNNEISEKSEIFDDQFSVERPDGSNFTLKIRSTKLEDSAMYFCASSTANYGYTFGSGTRLTVV.